Listed below are T cell receptor beta chains from one sample, sequenced in a study of T cell responses to AZD1222 COVID-19 vaccine. Libraries were prepared by immunoSEQ multiplex PCR; TCRdb keeps only in-frame clonotypes and omits some of them. This sample has 77,000 or so clones; around 91% occur once, and the top ten carry roughly 31%. The input for sequencing was peripheral blood, taken on day 0 of AZD1222 vaccination. All receptors derive from an adult in good health. Each CDR3 is given with its conserved first and last residue. D genes are given only for firm matches.

d_call | v_call | cdr3_length | cdr3_aa
. | TRBV5-1 | 16 | CASSLLRGAGQETQYF
TRBD1 | TRBV5-1 | 15 | CASSLSNRGINEQYF
. | TRBV19 | 16 | CASSSLQLPGANVLTF
TRBD1 | TRBV27 | 17 | CASSLFRPGQGNTEAFF
TRBD1 | TRBV28 | 15 | CASSLGDRGGQPQHF
. | TRBV13 | 14 | CASRLRGGEEEQYF
. | TRBV6-5 | 13 | CASSYGPKPGYTF
. | TRBV30 | 11 | CAWSGDTAYTF
. | TRBV19 | 16 | CASSIDETSNTGELFF
. | TRBV3-1/TRBV3-2 | 14 | CASSQDRIADTQYF
. | TRBV10-1 | 15 | CASSESFVTTDTQYF
. | TRBV3-1/TRBV3-2 | 19 | CASSQGRSAGIPGTDTQYF
. | TRBV6-5 | 14 | CASSYVGTSYEQYF
. | TRBV27 | 14 | CASSAPGQVYEQYF
. | TRBV18 | 14 | CASSPSGDTDTQYF
. | TRBV6-1 | 13 | CASSEAYDNEQFF
. | TRBV7-2 | 15 | CASSLGTYSGNTIYF
. | TRBV2 | 14 | CASSYREVREKLFF
. | TRBV6-6 | 12 | CASQTGNTEAFF
TRBD2 | TRBV3-1/TRBV3-2 | 16 | CASSQGLAGRGNEQFF
TRBD1 | TRBV5-1 | 16 | CASSTLQGTEPIPLHF
. | TRBV7-9 | 14 | CASSDQRRWGEQYF
. | TRBV6-5 | 14 | CASSWPGGRTEAFF
TRBD2 | TRBV12-5 | 13 | CASGWEGTGELFF
TRBD1 | TRBV14 | 13 | CASSQRTGYEQYF
TRBD2 | TRBV2 | 13 | CASVPGTTSEQYF
. | TRBV6-5 | 15 | CASRLPGNHNYGYTF
TRBD1 | TRBV27 | 14 | CASSQTGTGSGYTF